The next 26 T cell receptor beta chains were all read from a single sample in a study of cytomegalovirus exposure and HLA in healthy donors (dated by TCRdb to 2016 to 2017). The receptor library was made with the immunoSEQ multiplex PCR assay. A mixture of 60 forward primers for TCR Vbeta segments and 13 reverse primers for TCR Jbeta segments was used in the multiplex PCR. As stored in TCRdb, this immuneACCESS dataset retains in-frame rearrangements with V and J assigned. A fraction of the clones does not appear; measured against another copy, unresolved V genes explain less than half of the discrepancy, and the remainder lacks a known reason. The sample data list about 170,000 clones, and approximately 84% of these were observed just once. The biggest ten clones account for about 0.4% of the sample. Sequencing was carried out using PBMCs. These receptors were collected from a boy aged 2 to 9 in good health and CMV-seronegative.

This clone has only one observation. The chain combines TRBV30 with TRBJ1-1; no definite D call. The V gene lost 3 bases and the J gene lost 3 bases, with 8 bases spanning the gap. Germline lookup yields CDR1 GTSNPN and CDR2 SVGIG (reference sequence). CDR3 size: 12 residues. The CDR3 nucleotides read TGTGCCTGGAGGAGGGAGGACACTGAAGCTTTCTTT. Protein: CAWRREDTEAFF.

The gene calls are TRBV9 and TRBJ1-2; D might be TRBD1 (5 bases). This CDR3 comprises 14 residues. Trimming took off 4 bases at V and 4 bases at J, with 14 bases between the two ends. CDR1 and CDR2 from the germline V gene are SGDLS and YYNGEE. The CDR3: CASSSPMGPYGYTF. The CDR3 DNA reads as TGTGCCAGCAGCTCTCCAATGGGGCCCTATGGCTACACCTTC.

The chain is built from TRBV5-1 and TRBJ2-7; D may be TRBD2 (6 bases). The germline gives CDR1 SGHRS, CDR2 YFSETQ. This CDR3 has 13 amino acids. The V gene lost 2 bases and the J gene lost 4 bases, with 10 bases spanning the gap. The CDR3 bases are TGCGCCAGCAGCTTCGGGGGTGGGTACGAGCAGTACTTC. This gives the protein CASSFGGGYEQYF.

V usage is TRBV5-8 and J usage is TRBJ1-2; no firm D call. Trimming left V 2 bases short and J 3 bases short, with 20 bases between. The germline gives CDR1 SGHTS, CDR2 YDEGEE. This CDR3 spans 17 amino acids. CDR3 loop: CASSFGRHSDWHYGYTF. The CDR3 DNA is TGTGCCAGCAGCTTTGGGCGGCATTCGGACTGGCACTATGGCTACACCTTC.

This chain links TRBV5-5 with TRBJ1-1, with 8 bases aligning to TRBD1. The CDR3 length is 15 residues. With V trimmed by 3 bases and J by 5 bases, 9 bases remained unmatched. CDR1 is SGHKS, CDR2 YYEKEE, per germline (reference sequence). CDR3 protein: CASSSTATGGTEAFF. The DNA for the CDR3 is TGTGCCAGCAGCTCCACCGCAACAGGGGGAACTGAAGCTTTCTTT.

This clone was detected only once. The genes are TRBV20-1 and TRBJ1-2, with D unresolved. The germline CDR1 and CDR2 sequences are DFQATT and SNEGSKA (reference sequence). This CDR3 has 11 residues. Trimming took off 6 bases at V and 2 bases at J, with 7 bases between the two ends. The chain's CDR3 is CSAETNYGYTF. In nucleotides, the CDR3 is TGCAGTGCAGAGACAAACTATGGCTACACCTTC.

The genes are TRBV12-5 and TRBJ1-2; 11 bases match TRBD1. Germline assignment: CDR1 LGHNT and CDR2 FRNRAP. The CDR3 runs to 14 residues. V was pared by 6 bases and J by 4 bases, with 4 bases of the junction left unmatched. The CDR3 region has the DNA TGTGCTAGTGGGCGCGGACAGGGGGCCTATGGCTACACCTTC. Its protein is CASGRGQGAYGYTF.

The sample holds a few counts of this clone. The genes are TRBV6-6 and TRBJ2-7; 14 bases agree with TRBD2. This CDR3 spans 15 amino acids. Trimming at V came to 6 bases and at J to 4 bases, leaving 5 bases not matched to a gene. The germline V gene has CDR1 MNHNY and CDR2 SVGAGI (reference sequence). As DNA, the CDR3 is TGTGCCAGCAGATCCGGGACTAGCGGGAGATACGAGCAGTACTTC. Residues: CASRSGTSGRYEQYF.

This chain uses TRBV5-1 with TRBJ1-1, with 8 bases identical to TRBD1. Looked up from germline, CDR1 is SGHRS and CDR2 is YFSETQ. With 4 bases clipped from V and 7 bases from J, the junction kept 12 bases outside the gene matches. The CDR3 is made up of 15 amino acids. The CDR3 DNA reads TGCGCCAGCAGCGACCAGGGGGGAGGGACAGGTGAAGCTTTCTTT. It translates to CASSDQGGGTGEAFF.

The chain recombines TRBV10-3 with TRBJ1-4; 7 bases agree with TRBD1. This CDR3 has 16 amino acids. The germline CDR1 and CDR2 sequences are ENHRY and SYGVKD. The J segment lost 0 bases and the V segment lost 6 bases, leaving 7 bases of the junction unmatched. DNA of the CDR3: TGTGCCATCAGCCCCGGACAGGCCGCAACTAATGAAAAACTGTTTTTT. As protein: CAISPGQAATNEKLFF.

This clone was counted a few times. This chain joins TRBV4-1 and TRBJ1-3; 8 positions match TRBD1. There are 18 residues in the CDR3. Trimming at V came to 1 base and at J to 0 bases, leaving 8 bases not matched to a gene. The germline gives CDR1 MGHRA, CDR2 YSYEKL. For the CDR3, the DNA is TGCGCCAGCAGCCAAGGGAGACAGGGGCGAATCTCTGGAAACACCATATATTTT. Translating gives CASSQGRQGRISGNTIYF.

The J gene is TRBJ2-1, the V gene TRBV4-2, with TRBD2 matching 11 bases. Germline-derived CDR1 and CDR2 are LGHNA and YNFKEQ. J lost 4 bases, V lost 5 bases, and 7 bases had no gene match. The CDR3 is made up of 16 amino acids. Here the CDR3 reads CASSVAGLAEYNEQFF. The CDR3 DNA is TGTGCCAGCAGCGTTGCGGGACTAGCGGAATACAATGAGCAGTTCTTC.

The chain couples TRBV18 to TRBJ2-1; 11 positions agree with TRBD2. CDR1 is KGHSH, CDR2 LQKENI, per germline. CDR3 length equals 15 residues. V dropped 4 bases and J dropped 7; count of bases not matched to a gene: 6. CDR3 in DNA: TGTGCCAGCTCACACACTAGCGGGAGTAGGAATGAGCAGTTCTTC. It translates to CASSHTSGSRNEQFF.

This CDR3 is CASSQTGTGWSEQYF. CDR3 coding DNA: TGTGCCAGCAGCCAAACCGGGACAGGGTGGAGCGAGCAGTACTTC. This chain joins TRBV7-6 and TRBJ2-7; 9 bases are a match to TRBD1. The V and J ends lost 5 bases and 6 bases, in that order; junction bases with no gene match: 11. The CDR3 sequence is 15 residues long. The germline V gene encodes CDR1 SGHVS and CDR2 FNYEAQ.

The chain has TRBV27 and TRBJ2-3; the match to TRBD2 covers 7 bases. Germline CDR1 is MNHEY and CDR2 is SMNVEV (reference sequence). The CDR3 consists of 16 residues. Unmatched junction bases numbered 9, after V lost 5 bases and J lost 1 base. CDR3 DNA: TGTGCCAGCAGTATCAGCGGGAAAATGGGCACAGATACGCAGTATTTT. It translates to CASSISGKMGTDTQYF.

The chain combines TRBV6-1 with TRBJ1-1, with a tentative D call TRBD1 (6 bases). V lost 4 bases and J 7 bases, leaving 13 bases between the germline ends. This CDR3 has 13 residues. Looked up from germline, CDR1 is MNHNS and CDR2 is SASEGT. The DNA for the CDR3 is TGTGCCAGCAGTGGACCGGGACACCTTGAAGCTTTCTTT. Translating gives CASSGPGHLEAFF.

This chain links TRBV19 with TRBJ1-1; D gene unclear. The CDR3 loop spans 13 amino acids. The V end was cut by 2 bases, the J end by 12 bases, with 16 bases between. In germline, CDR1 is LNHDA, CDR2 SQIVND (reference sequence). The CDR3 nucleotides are TGTGCCAGTAGTATATCGCGGGTGGGAAAGACTTTCTTT. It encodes CASSISRVGKTFF.

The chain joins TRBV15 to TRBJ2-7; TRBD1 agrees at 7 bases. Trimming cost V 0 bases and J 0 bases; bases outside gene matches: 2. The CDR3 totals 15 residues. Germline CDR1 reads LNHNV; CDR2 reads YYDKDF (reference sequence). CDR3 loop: CATSREDRSSYEQYF. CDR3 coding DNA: TGTGCCACCAGCAGAGAGGACAGGAGCTCCTACGAGCAGTACTTC.

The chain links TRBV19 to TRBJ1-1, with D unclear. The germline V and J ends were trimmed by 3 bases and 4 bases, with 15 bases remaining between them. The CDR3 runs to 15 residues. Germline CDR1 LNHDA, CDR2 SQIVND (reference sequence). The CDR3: CASSIPGSVGTEAFF. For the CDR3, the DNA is TGTGCCAGTAGTATCCCGGGGTCCGTGGGCACTGAAGCTTTCTTT.

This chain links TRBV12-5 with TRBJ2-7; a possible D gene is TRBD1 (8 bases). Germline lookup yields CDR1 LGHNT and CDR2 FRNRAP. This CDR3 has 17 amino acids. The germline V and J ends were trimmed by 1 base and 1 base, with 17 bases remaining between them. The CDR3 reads CASGLAHGGTGSYEQYF. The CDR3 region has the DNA TGTGCTAGTGGTTTGGCCCACGGGGGGACAGGTTCCTACGAGCAGTACTTC.

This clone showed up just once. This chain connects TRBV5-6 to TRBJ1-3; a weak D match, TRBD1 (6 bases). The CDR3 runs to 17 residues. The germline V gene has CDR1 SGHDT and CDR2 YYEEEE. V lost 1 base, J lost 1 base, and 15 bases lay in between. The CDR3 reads CASSLFWDIQSGNTIYF. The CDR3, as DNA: TGTGCCAGCAGCTTGTTTTGGGACATTCAGTCTGGAAACACCATATATTTT.

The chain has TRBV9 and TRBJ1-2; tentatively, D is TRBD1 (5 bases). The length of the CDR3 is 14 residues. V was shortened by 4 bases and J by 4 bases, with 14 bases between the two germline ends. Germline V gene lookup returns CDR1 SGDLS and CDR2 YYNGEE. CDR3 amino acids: CASSLRQGSYGYTF. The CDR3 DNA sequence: TGTGCCAGCAGCCTAAGGCAGGGTAGCTATGGCTACACCTTC.

The CDR3 nucleotides read TGTGCCAGCAGTGACTCCCGCGGGAGGGCCAACAATGAGCAGTTCTTC. This sequence encodes CASSDSRGRANNEQFF. J is TRBJ2-1 and V is TRBV6-4, with 9 bases matching TRBD2. The CDR3 runs to 16 residues. Germline V CDR1 and CDR2: MRHNA, SNTAGT. The V and J ends lost 0 bases and 5 bases, in that order; junction bases with no gene match: 5.

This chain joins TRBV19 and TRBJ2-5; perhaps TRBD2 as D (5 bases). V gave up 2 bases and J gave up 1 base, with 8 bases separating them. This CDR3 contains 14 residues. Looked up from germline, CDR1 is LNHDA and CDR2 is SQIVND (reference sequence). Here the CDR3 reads CASSIRGAQETQYF. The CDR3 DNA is TGTGCCAGTAGTATACGGGGAGCCCAAGAGACCCAGTACTTC.

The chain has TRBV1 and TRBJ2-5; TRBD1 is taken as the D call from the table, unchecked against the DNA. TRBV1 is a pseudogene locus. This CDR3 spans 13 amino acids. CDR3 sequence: CTSSSRWQETQYF. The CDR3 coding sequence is TGCACCAGCAGCTCCAGATGGCAAGAGACCCAGTACTTC.

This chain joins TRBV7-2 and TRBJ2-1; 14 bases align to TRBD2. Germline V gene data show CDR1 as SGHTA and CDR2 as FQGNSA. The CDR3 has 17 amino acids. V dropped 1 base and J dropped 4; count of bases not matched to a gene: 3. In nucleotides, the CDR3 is TGTGCCAGCAGCTTAGGACTAGCGGGAGGGAGATACAATGAGCAGTTCTTC. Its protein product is CASSLGLAGGRYNEQFF.